One sample yielded the 22 T cell receptor beta chains listed below, sequenced in a study of cytomegalovirus exposure and HLA in healthy donors. 13 Jbeta primers and 60 Vbeta primers were used for the PCR. Sequencing was performed with immunoSEQ multiplex PCR; in TCRdb, only in-frame clones are kept and a portion is missing. The repertoire holds around 110,000 clones, roughly 85% seen once, with 22% in the top ten. Sequencing used PBMCs. The source of these receptors is a man aged 30 to 39 in good health and CMV-seropositive.

This clone was observed a few times. The chain recombines TRBV11-2 with TRBJ2-3; perhaps TRBD1 as D (5 bases). Trimming shortened V by 1 base and J by 2 bases, and 16 bases separated the two germline ends. This CDR3 region has 17 residues. Germline CDR1 is SGHAT and CDR2 is FQNNGV. This chain's CDR3 is CASSLGGLSSITDTQYF. For the CDR3, the DNA is TGTGCCAGCAGCTTAGGGGGCCTTAGCAGTATCACAGATACGCAGTATTTT.

CDR3 DNA sequence: TGCAGCGCTACCCGACAGGCCACGAACACTGAAGCTTTCTTT. This translates into CSATRQATNTEAFF. The chain combines TRBV29-1 with TRBJ1-1; tentative D call: TRBD1 (6 bases). Germline CDR1 and CDR2: SQVTM and ANQGSEA. CDR3 length: 14 residues. Trimming left V 7 bases short and J 1 base short, with 16 bases between.

The chain joins TRBV6-4 to TRBJ2-7, with D maybe TRBD2 (5 bases). Germline CDR1 is MRHNA and CDR2 is SNTAGT. The CDR3 is 13 residues long. Trimming removed 3 bases at V and 4 bases at J, with 10 bases between. The CDR3 spells CASSEASFYEQYF. The CDR3 DNA sequence: TGTGCCAGCAGTGAGGCTAGCTTTTACGAGCAGTACTTC.

The chain uses TRBV5-1 and TRBJ2-5; a possible D gene is TRBD1 (6 bases). The germline V gene has CDR1 SGHRS and CDR2 YFSETQ. This CDR3 is 14 amino acids long. V shed 1 base and J shed 5 bases, with 12 bases lying between them. Here the CDR3 DNA reads TGCGCCAGCAGCTTGAAGGGGGACCGGGAGACCCAGTACTTC. It encodes CASSLKGDRETQYF.

This sequence joins TRBV7-2 and TRBJ2-7; TRBD2 matches at 9 bases. With 5 bases clipped from V and 3 bases from J, the junction kept 14 bases outside the gene matches. The CDR3 is 17 amino acids. The V gene's germline CDR1 is SGHTA and CDR2 FQGNSA. The CDR3 nucleotides read TGTGCCAGCAGCCTCCCCTTCTCTAGCGGGAAACACTACGAGCAGTACTTC. Residues: CASSLPFSSGKHYEQYF.

The chain recombines TRBV11-2 with TRBJ1-6, with a possible D match to TRBD1 (6 bases). CDR3 length: 16 residues. V was clipped by 7 bases and J by 7 bases, with 20 bases between them. CDR1 and CDR2 from the germline V gene are SGHAT and FQNNGV. The CDR3 is CASTEREGVWNSPLHF. CDR3 bases: TGTGCCAGCACTGAGAGGGAGGGGGTATGGAATTCACCCCTCCACTTT.

Notes on this clone: Other DNA sequences in the sample encode the same CDR3. The J gene is TRBJ1-3, the V gene TRBV5-1; 7 bases fit TRBD1. The CDR3 is 14 residues long. V was clipped by 4 bases and J by 4 bases; unmatched bases: 5. Germline V CDR1 and CDR2: SGHRS, YFSETQ. In DNA, the CDR3 is TGCGCCAGCAGCCTTGGGACAGCGGGAAACACCATATATTTT. Its translation: CASSLGTAGNTIYF.

The chain couples TRBV6-6 to TRBJ2-5, with D possibly being TRBD2 (6 bases). Trimming shortened V by 3 bases and J by 4 bases, and 12 bases separated the two germline ends. CDR3 length equals 14 residues. CDR1 and CDR2 from the germline V gene are MNHNY and SVGAGI (reference sequence). The CDR3 DNA reads as TGTGCCAGCAGTTATTACGGGAGTCGAGAGACCCAGTACTTC. It specifies CASSYYGSRETQYF.

This clone was detected once. This chain joins TRBV5-1 and TRBJ2-7; unclear D gene. Germline values: CDR1 SGHRS, CDR2 YFSETQ. The CDR3 spans 14 residues. V lost 1 base and J lost 2, with 10 bases in between. The CDR3 coding sequence is TGCGCCAGCAGCTTGTTCAGGCCTACCTACGAGCAGTACGTC. Protein sequence: CASSLFRPTYEQYV.

V usage is TRBV5-6 and J usage is TRBJ2-1; maybe TRBD2 (5 bases). The CDR3 is made up of 17 amino acids. V lost 0 bases, J lost 1 base, and 14 bases lay in between. The V gene's germline CDR1 is SGHDT and CDR2 YYEEEE. The CDR3 nucleotides are TGTGCCAGCAGCTTGGTCGTGCGGAGGACTTCCTACAATGAGCAGTTCTTC. Residues: CASSLVVRRTSYNEQFF. Full variable domain (rest looked up from reference TRBV5-6 and TRBJ2-1): DAGVTQSPTHLIKTRGQQVTLRCSPKSGHDTVSWYQQALGQGPQFIFQYYEEEERQRGNFPDRFSGHQFPNYSSELNVNALLLGDSALYLCASSLVVRRTSYNEQFFGPGTRLTVL.

The chain has TRBV18 and TRBJ1-1; maybe TRBD1 (5 bases). The CDR3 runs to 14 residues. Germline assignment: CDR1 KGHSH and CDR2 LQKENI. The V and J ends lost 3 bases and 1 base respectively, with 9 bases between them. The CDR3 DNA sequence: TGTGCCAGCTCACCTCAACAGGAGAACACTGAAGCTTTCTTT. This codes for CASSPQQENTEAFF.

This chain joins TRBV5-1 and TRBJ1-3; D may be TRBD1 (6 bases). V shed 1 base and J shed 2 bases, with 13 bases lying between them. The germline V gene has CDR1 SGHRS and CDR2 YFSETQ. The CDR3 loop spans 16 amino acids. The chain's CDR3 is CASSLSGELAGNTIYF. CDR3 sequence (DNA): TGCGCCAGCAGCTTGTCAGGGGAGCTAGCTGGAAACACCATATATTTT. Based on the CDR3 plus reference TRBV5-1 and TRBJ1-3, the full variable domain is KAGVTQTPRYLIKTRGQQVTLSCSPISGHRSVSWYQQTPGQGLQFLFEYFSETQRNKGNFPGRFSGRQFSNSRSEMNVSTLELGDSALYLCASSLSGELAGNTIYFGEGSWLTVV.

This clone was counted only a few times. The chain has TRBV6-5 and TRBJ2-5; D possibly corresponds to TRBD2 (5 bases). V was shortened by 2 bases and J by 5 bases, with 15 bases between the two germline ends. The CDR3 runs 15 residues. Germline-derived CDR1 and CDR2 are MNHEY and SVGAGI. The CDR3 loop reads CASSYEVFGGETQYF. DNA for the CDR3: TGTGCCAGCAGTTACGAGGTGTTTGGCGGGGAGACCCAGTACTTC.

This clone was observed once. The rearrangement joins TRBV5-1 to TRBJ2-3, with a weak D call TRBD2 (6 bases). Germline V gene data show CDR1 as SGHRS and CDR2 as YFSETQ. This CDR3 has 13 amino acids. Trimming removed 7 bases from V and 6 bases from J, with 15 bases in between. CDR3 sequence reads: CASYGRGPDTQYF. CDR3 DNA: TGCGCCAGCTACGGGAGAGGGCCCGATACGCAGTATTTT.

V and J are TRBV10-2 and TRBJ2-7; TRBD1 matches 11 bases. Germline CDR1 and CDR2: WSHSY and SAAADI. CDR3 length: 14 residues. J lost 2 bases, V lost 5 bases, and 2 bases had no gene match. CDR3 in amino acids: CASSSGQGAYEQYF. CDR3 nucleotide sequence: TGCGCCAGCAGTTCGGGACAGGGGGCCTACGAGCAGTACTTC.

The chain recombines TRBV9 with TRBJ2-2; 8 bases are shared with TRBD2. V gave up 4 bases and J gave up 1 base; unmatched junction bases: 6. CDR3 length: 16 amino acids. Germline-derived CDR1 and CDR2 are SGDLS and YYNGEE. The CDR3 sequence: CASSPRGGVNTGELFF. Written as DNA, the CDR3 is TGTGCCAGCAGCCCCCGGGGGGGCGTGAACACCGGGGAGCTGTTTTTT.

V and J are TRBV18 and TRBJ2-1; TRBD2 agrees at 7 bases. The CDR3 totals 17 residues. Per the germline V gene, CDR1 is KGHSH and CDR2 is LQKENI. J lost 0 bases, V lost 3 bases, and 8 bases had no gene match. This chain's CDR3 is CASSPQEWGGSYNEQFF. The CDR3, as DNA: TGTGCCAGCTCACCGCAAGAATGGGGGGGCTCCTACAATGAGCAGTTCTTC. Drawing the rest from reference TRBV18 and TRBJ2-1, the complete variable domain is NAGVMQNPRHLVRRRGQEARLRCSPMKGHSHVYWYRQLPEEGLKFMVYLQKENIIDESGMPKERFSAEFPKEGPSILRIQQVVRGDSAAYFCASSPQEWGGSYNEQFFGPGTRLTVL.

The chain combines TRBV28 with TRBJ1-1, with a possible D match to TRBD1 (5 bases). V shed 8 bases and J shed 9 bases, with 16 bases lying between them. Germline V CDR1 and CDR2: MDHEN, SYDVKM. The CDR3 contains 12 residues. The CDR3 is CASAPSQVQAFF. The CDR3 DNA is TGTGCCAGCGCGCCATCACAGGTACAAGCTTTCTTT.

This chain joins TRBV19 and TRBJ1-2, with 7 bases lining up with TRBD1. This CDR3 contains 13 residues. The V and J ends lost 5 bases and 2 bases, in that order; junction bases with no gene match: 2. Germline assignment: CDR1 LNHDA and CDR2 SQIVND (reference sequence). The CDR3 sequence is CASSPQGNYGYTF. In nucleotides, the CDR3 is TGTGCCAGTAGTCCACAGGGGAACTATGGCTACACCTTC.

This sequence joins TRBV20-1 and TRBJ1-2; D unresolved. The germline V gene encodes CDR1 DFQATT and CDR2 SNEGSKA (reference sequence). The V end was cut by 5 bases, the J end by 7 bases, with 11 bases between. CDR3 length: 11 amino acids. The CDR3 DNA follows: TGCAGTGCTTTGAAGTCGGGTGGCTACACCTTC. Amino acid sequence: CSALKSGGYTF.

This clone was counted a single time. The V call is TRBV29-1, the J call TRBJ1-1; no clear D. This CDR3 region has 12 residues. Trimming took 5 bases from V and 5 from J, leaving 12 bases between them. CDR1 is SQVTM and CDR2 is ANQGSEA in the germline V gene. CDR3 region: CSVRHSGTEAFF. The CDR3 nucleotides read TGCAGCGTTAGACACTCGGGAACTGAAGCTTTCTTT.

This clone appeared a single time. The chain uses TRBV5-1 and TRBJ1-3; D not certain. Trimming stripped 4 bases from V and 0 bases from J, with 8 bases between. CDR1 SGHRS and CDR2 YFSETQ come from the germline V gene. This CDR3 comprises 14 residues. The CDR3 loop is CASSEGRSGNTIYF. CDR3 bases: TGCGCCAGCAGCGAGGGCCGCTCTGGAAACACCATATATTTT.